The T cell receptor beta chain under discussion was sequenced for a study of molecular identifiers for immune sequencing clone quantification. Study results and caveats: Over 99% of effector molecules, but under 1% in naive cells, were held by clones with more than 20 RNA copies.

Germline V gene sequence: CDR1 SEHNR, CDR2 FQNEAQ (reference sequence). V trimming: 5 bases; J trimming: 5 bases; junction bases outside the gene matches: 9. This CDR3 has 15 amino acids. Libraries from naive CD8 cells were generated from roughly 21,000 to 960,000 sorted cells (with 10%, 30% or 50% RNA). A CD8+CD4-CCR7+CD45RA+ phenotype served as the sorting definition for naive CD8 T cells. With respect to this clonotype: As yet, its antigen is unknown.

The use of previously described methods and listed TCR primers produced the bulk TCR libraries. TCRdb reprocessed the PCR reads via MiXCR and lists one record per CDR3 protein. The sample shows 70,000 to 90,000 distinct CDR3 sequences, 21% of them seen only once. This sequence joins TRBV7-9 and TRBJ1-5, with 7 nucleotides matching TRBD1. This TCR derives from a human donor in good health. Some libraries in this study had Jurkat cell RNA spiked in. Material for sequencing was naive CD8+ T cells from blood, with Jurkat cell RNA spiked in. Described subset: FACS-sorted CD8+CD4-CCR7+CD45RA+ naive T cells. The DNA of the CDR3 is TGTGCCAGCAGCCCCCAGGGGGTAGGGGATCAGCCCCAGCATTTT. It yields the protein CASSPQGVGDQPQHF. The variable domain in full, with the rest retrieved from reference TRBV7-9 and TRBJ1-5, is DTGVSQNPRHKITKRGQNVTFRCDPISEHNRLYWYRQTLGQGPEFLTYFQNEAQLEKSRLLSDRFSAERPKGSFSTLEIQRTEQGDSAMYLCASSPQGVGDQPQHFGDGTRLSIL.